Following are 32 T cell receptor beta chains from one sample sequenced in a study of blood T cell repertoires in COVID-19. The table came from immunoSEQ multiplex PCR; TCRdb's copy has only in-frame clones and leaves some out. The sample holds fewer than 35,000 clones, approximately 80% seen once. The sequenced sample consisted of peripheral blood. The receptors come from a man aged 80 or over with active or convalescent COVID-19.

This chain links TRBV12-2 with TRBJ1-4; the table assigns TRBD1, which was not confirmed against the DNA. TRBV12-2 is marked as a pseudogene. This CDR3 region has 17 residues. The CDR3 DNA is TGTGCAAGTCGCTTGAGGCCAGGGATGGTACCTAATGAAAAACTGTTTTTT. Its protein is CASRLRPGMVPNEKLFF.

This chain uses TRBV6-5 with TRBJ2-7; a possible D gene is TRBD1 (6 bases). Trimming shortened V by 7 bases and J by 5 bases, and 18 bases separated the two germline ends. Germline V gene sequence: CDR1 MNHEY, CDR2 SVGAGI. The CDR3 covers 14 residues. Here the CDR3 reads CASNPQGRGDEQYF. The CDR3 DNA reads as TGTGCCAGCAATCCGCAGGGGAGAGGGGACGAGCAGTACTTC.

This chain joins TRBV12-3 or TRBV12-4 and TRBJ2-3; 12 bases map to TRBD2. V trimming: 8 bases; J trimming: 7 bases; junction bases outside the gene matches: 4. The length of the CDR3 is 13 residues. CDR3 coding DNA: TGTGCCAGCTCTAGCGGGGGGGGAAATACGCAGTATTTT. It yields the protein CASSSGGGNTQYF.

This chain links TRBV20-1 with TRBJ1-2; no firm D call. This CDR3 spans 14 amino acids. Germline V gives CDR1 DFQATT, CDR2 SNEGSKA (reference sequence). Trimming removed 3 bases from V and 2 bases from J, with 13 bases in between. Here the CDR3 reads CSASPQPSNYGYTF. CDR3 in DNA: TGCAGTGCTAGTCCACAGCCCTCCAACTATGGCTACACCTTC.

The chain links TRBV3-1 (or the pseudogene TRBV3-2) to TRBJ1-5; D is undetermined. The CDR3 length is 13 residues. Trimming left V 2 bases short and J 5 bases short, with 7 bases between. The germline CDR1 and CDR2 sequences are LGHDT and YNNKEL (reference sequence). CDR3 nucleotide sequence: TGTGCCAGCAGCCAATTGCGGGATCAGCCCCAGCATTTT. Amino acid sequence: CASSQLRDQPQHF.

The genes are TRBV4-1 and TRBJ1-1; no clear D. The CDR3 consists of 15 residues. The V end was cut by 6 bases, the J end by 5 bases, with 19 bases between. Germline-derived CDR1 and CDR2 are MGHRA and YSYEKL. The CDR3 region is CASRQIQRGLTEAFF. The CDR3 DNA sequence: TGCGCCAGCAGACAAATCCAGAGAGGCCTAACTGAAGCTTTCTTT.

As DNA, the CDR3 is TGTGCCAGCAGTCTTACGGGGGACTCCTACGAGCAGTACTTC. Translating gives CASSLTGDSYEQYF. V usage is TRBV27 and J usage is TRBJ2-7, with a weak D call TRBD2 (6 bases). The ends were cut back, 5 bases at V and 0 bases at J, with 11 bases in the middle. Germline V CDR1 and CDR2: MNHEY, SMNVEV (reference sequence). This CDR3 has 14 residues.

This clone was seen only once. This chain uses TRBV3-1 (or the pseudogene TRBV3-2) with TRBJ2-5; D is possibly TRBD2 (5 bases). V was shortened by 7 bases and J by 2 bases, with 11 bases between the two germline ends. The CDR3 spans 13 residues. From germline, CDR1 is LGHDT and CDR2 YNNKEL (reference sequence). Here the CDR3 reads CASTPRGQETQYF. The CDR3 DNA is TGTGCCAGCACCCCCCGGGGACAAGAGACCCAGTACTTC.

This chain joins TRBV12-3 or TRBV12-4 and TRBJ1-5; D is unresolved. This CDR3 is 13 amino acids long. Trimming took 3 bases from V and 4 from J, leaving 7 bases between them. CDR3 nucleotide sequence: TGTGCCAGCAGTTTTGAGGAGAATCAGCCCCAGCATTTT. Protein: CASSFEENQPQHF.

V gene TRBV19 combines with J gene TRBJ1-1; 7 bases fit TRBD1. There are 15 residues in the CDR3. Unmatched junction bases numbered 3, after V lost 1 base and J lost 1 base. Germline CDR1 LNHDA, CDR2 SQIVND (reference sequence). CDR3 in amino acids: CASSIGQGTNTEAFF. CDR3 DNA sequence: TGTGCCAGTAGTATAGGACAGGGAACGAACACTGAAGCTTTCTTT.

The CDR3: CSVLPDSWTYEQYF. In nucleotides, the CDR3 is TGCAGCGTTTTACCTGACAGCTGGACCTACGAGCAGTACTTC. This chain connects TRBV29-1 to TRBJ2-7; maybe TRBD1 (5 bases). V lost 5 bases and J 2 bases, leaving 16 bases between the germline ends. The CDR3 has 14 residues. The germline CDR1 and CDR2 sequences are SQVTM and ANQGSEA.

The chain has TRBV6-5 and TRBJ2-2; D perhaps matches TRBD2 (7 bases). This CDR3 comprises 12 residues. Germline V gene data show CDR1 as MNHEY and CDR2 as SVGAGI. The CDR3 DNA follows: TGTGCTCGGGGGGCTGACACCGGGGAGCTGTTTTTT. It encodes CARGADTGELFF.

J is TRBJ2-7 and V is TRBV23-1; TRBD1 agrees at 11 bases. TRBV23-1 is marked as an open reading frame, function uncertain. V shed 5 bases, J shed 5 bases, and the junction held 5 bases outside the gene matches. This CDR3 is 14 amino acids long. Here the CDR3 reads CASSWTGQGDEQYF. CDR3 DNA: TGCGCCAGCAGTTGGACGGGACAGGGGGACGAGCAGTACTTC.

This clone is a singleton in its sample. The chain combines TRBV5-1 with TRBJ2-7, with D hard to call. V lost 0 bases, J lost 6 bases, and 10 bases lay in between. The CDR3 is 13 residues long. In germline, CDR1 is SGHRS, CDR2 YFSETQ. CDR3 coding DNA: TGCGCCAGCAGCTTGGCCGTACAGTCCGAGCAGTACTTC. Protein: CASSLAVQSEQYF. The full variable domain, completed using reference TRBV5-1 and TRBJ2-7, is KAGVTQTPRYLIKTRGQQVTLSCSPISGHRSVSWYQQTPGQGLQFLFEYFSETQRNKGNFPGRFSGRQFSNSRSEMNVSTLELGDSALYLCASSLAVQSEQYFGPGTRLTVT.

This clone appeared a single time. The genes are TRBV18 and TRBJ2-1, with TRBD2 identical over 8 bases. This CDR3 has 15 residues. The J segment lost 3 bases and the V segment lost 3 bases, leaving 4 bases of the junction unmatched. Looked up from germline, CDR1 is KGHSH and CDR2 is LQKENI. The CDR3 nucleotides are TGTGCCAGCTCACCCGGGACTAGGTACTACAATGAGCAGTTCTTC. Protein sequence: CASSPGTRYYNEQFF.

This clone was counted between two and nine times. The rearrangement uses TRBV5-4 and TRBJ2-6, with a tentative D call TRBD2 (6 bases). Germline V gene lookup returns CDR1 SGHNT and CDR2 YYREEE (reference sequence). V lost 4 bases and J lost 2, with 13 bases in between. The CDR3 length is 16 residues. CDR3 nucleotide sequence: TGTGCCAGCAGCGCGGGATTTAGGACTGGGGCCAACGTCCTGACTTTC. Its protein product is CASSAGFRTGANVLTF. The variable domain in full, completed from reference TRBV5-4 and TRBJ2-6, reads ETGVTQSPTHLIKTRGQQVTLRCSSQSGHNTVSWYQQALGQGPQFIFQYYREEENGRGNFPPRFSGLQFPNYSSELNVNALELDDSALYLCASSAGFRTGANVLTFGAGSRLTVL.

The rearrangement joins TRBV5-4 to TRBJ2-7; 8 bases match TRBD2. Germline V gene data show CDR1 as SGHNT and CDR2 as YYREEE (reference sequence). This CDR3 region has 14 residues. J lost 6 bases, V lost 4 bases, and 9 bases had no gene match. The CDR3 spells CASSPGTRLTEQYF. Written as DNA, the CDR3 is TGTGCCAGCAGCCCAGGGACTAGATTGACCGAGCAGTACTTC.

This clone was detected only once. This chain links TRBV7-2 with TRBJ2-3, with D maybe TRBD2 (6 bases). Trimming cost V 5 bases and J 4 bases, with 16 bases left between them. Germline lookup yields CDR1 SGHTA and CDR2 FQGNSA. The CDR3 has 15 amino acids. The CDR3 DNA reads TGTGCCAGCAGCCTACGCCTAGCGAGCGCAGATACGCAGTATTTT. This encodes CASSLRLASADTQYF.

The count of this clone is one. V gene TRBV11-2 combines with J gene TRBJ2-5, with TRBD1 identical over 11 bases. This CDR3 spans 16 amino acids. Per the germline V gene, CDR1 is SGHAT and CDR2 is FQNNGV. Trimming removed 5 bases from V and 5 bases from J; junction bases left unmatched: 10. The CDR3 region has the DNA TGTGCCAGCAGCGAGGGGACAGGGGGAAAAGGGGAGACCCAGTACTTC. It specifies CASSEGTGGKGETQYF.

The V gene is TRBV27, the J gene TRBJ2-1, with 10 bases identical to TRBD2. With 6 bases clipped from V and 6 bases from J, the junction kept 2 bases outside the gene matches. This CDR3 has 13 amino acids. Per the germline V gene, CDR1 is MNHEY and CDR2 is SMNVEV (reference sequence). CDR3 region: CASRLAGSNEQFF. The CDR3 coding sequence is TGTGCCAGCAGACTAGCGGGATCCAATGAGCAGTTCTTC.

The chain recombines TRBV7-9 with TRBJ2-3, with TRBD2 identical over 7 bases. CDR1 and CDR2 (germline): SEHNR, FQNEAQ (reference sequence). J lost 0 bases, V lost 5 bases, and 2 bases had no gene match. The CDR3 is made up of 14 amino acids. The CDR3 here is CASSGEGSTDTQYF. The CDR3 DNA sequence: TGTGCCAGCAGCGGGGAGGGGAGCACAGATACGCAGTATTTT.

This chain connects TRBV5-5 to TRBJ2-1; 10 positions match TRBD2. The germline CDR1 and CDR2 sequences are SGHKS and YYEKEE (reference sequence). CDR3 size: 15 residues. After removal of 2 bases from V and 7 bases from J, the junction contained 6 bases not matched to a gene. In DNA, the CDR3 is TGTGCCAGCAGCTTCTTAGCGGGAGGTCCGAATGAGCAGTTCTTC. The encoded protein is CASSFLAGGPNEQFF.

J is TRBJ2-7 and V is TRBV5-1, with a weak D call TRBD2 (7 bases). V lost 0 bases and J 6 bases, leaving 28 bases between the germline ends. Germline-derived CDR1 and CDR2 are SGHRS and YFSETQ. The CDR3 extends over 19 amino acids. This CDR3 is CASSLGGGLAGAYEGEQYF. The CDR3 coding sequence is TGCGCCAGCAGCTTGGGGGGGGGACTCGCGGGGGCGTACGAGGGCGAGCAGTACTTC.

The CDR3 sequence is CASSRDSTEAFF. The CDR3 DNA reads TGCGCCAGCAGTCGGGACAGCACTGAAGCTTTCTTT. The chain has TRBV5-1 and TRBJ1-1; 7 positions agree with TRBD1. CDR3 size: 12 residues. In germline, CDR1 is SGHRS, CDR2 YFSETQ. V trimming: 5 bases; J trimming: 4 bases; junction bases outside the gene matches: 2.

Here the CDR3 DNA reads TGCAGCGGATACAGGGCCTCTTACAATGAGCAGTTCTTC. As protein: CSGYRASYNEQFF. The V and J genes are TRBV29-1 and TRBJ2-1, with a possible D match to TRBD1 (6 bases). V was pared by 7 bases and J by 4 bases, with 14 bases between. The CDR3 has 13 residues. The germline V gene encodes CDR1 SQVTM and CDR2 ANQGSEA.

The rearrangement links TRBV29-1 to TRBJ2-6, with 7 nucleotides matching TRBD1. Germline trimming cut 5 bases from V and 0 bases from J; bases unmatched to any gene: 1. Germline values: CDR1 SQVTM, CDR2 ANQGSEA. The CDR3 totals 14 residues. CDR3 nucleotides: TGCAGCGTTACAGGGGTCTCTGGGGCCAACGTCCTGACTTTC. This translates into CSVTGVSGANVLTF.

CDR3 sequence: CASSLEGGAPFF. The CDR3 DNA reads TGCGCCAGCAGCTTGGAAGGGGGAGCCCCGTTCTTC. The chain has TRBV5-1 and TRBJ2-1, with TRBD1 as a possible D gene (6 bases). The CDR3 runs 12 residues. Germline CDR1 is SGHRS and CDR2 is YFSETQ. V dropped 0 bases and J dropped 15 bases, with 13 bases sitting between them. Full variable domain (outside the CDR3, taken from reference TRBV5-1 and TRBJ2-1): KAGVTQTPRYLIKTRGQQVTLSCSPISGHRSVSWYQQTPGQGLQFLFEYFSETQRNKGNFPGRFSGRQFSNSRSEMNVSTLELGDSALYLCASSLEGGAPFFGPGTRLTVL.

The CDR3 sequence: CASSSTQGAETQYF. The CDR3 coding sequence is TGTGCCAGCAGCTCAACTCAGGGGGCGGAGACCCAGTACTTC. The chain carries TRBV7-3 and TRBJ2-5, with 8 bases fitting TRBD1. The trim removed 4 bases at V and 5 bases at J, leaving 6 bases unmatched. CDR1 SGHTA and CDR2 FQGTGA come from the germline V gene. CDR3 length: 14 residues.

The chain has TRBV19 and TRBJ2-7, with D possibly TRBD2 on 5 matching bases. The CDR3 runs 9 residues. Germline loops: CDR1 LNHDA, CDR2 SQIVND (reference sequence). The CDR3 here is CAAGYEQYF. CDR3 in DNA: TGTGCTGCGGGCTACGAGCAGTACTTC.

The rearrangement links TRBV11-2 to TRBJ2-7; D remains unclear. CDR3 length equals 13 residues. Germline V gene data show CDR1 as SGHAT and CDR2 as FQNNGV. V was trimmed by 1 base and J by 6 bases, leaving 10 bases between them. This CDR3 is CASSLVVGGEQYF. CDR3 nucleotides: TGTGCCAGCAGCTTAGTGGTAGGCGGCGAGCAGTACTTC.

The chain employs TRBV5-6 and TRBJ2-5, with TRBD1 identical over 8 bases. After removal of 4 bases from V and 4 bases from J, the junction contained 9 bases not matched to a gene. This CDR3 region has 15 residues. Looked up from germline, CDR1 is SGHDT and CDR2 is YYEEEE. The CDR3 here is CASSPPPGTGETQYF. CDR3 nucleotide sequence: TGTGCCAGCAGCCCCCCTCCCGGGACAGGAGAGACCCAGTACTTC.

J is TRBJ2-5 and V is TRBV7-6; 11 bases agree with TRBD2. J gave up 2 bases and V 9 bases, and 8 bases lay outside the gene matches. Germline loops: CDR1 SGHVS, CDR2 FNYEAQ. The CDR3 runs 15 residues. CDR3: CASEGSGGDQETQYF. The CDR3 DNA reads TGTGCCAGTGAGGGTAGCGGGGGGGATCAAGAGACCCAGTACTTC.